The 9 T cell receptor beta chains listed next were all sequenced from one sample in a study of OX40 agonist ivuxolimab in advanced cancers. TCRdb's copy holds only in-frame clones and misses some; the assay was immunoSEQ multiplex PCR. Among tens of thousands of clones, 75% to 85% were seen once, and the ten largest hold 8.2%. The sequencing used CD4+ or CD8+ T cells sorted from blood, collected in a trial of the OX40 agonist ivuxolimab. The source is an adult with an advanced solid tumor such as melanoma, head and neck, liver or kidney cancer.

The chain links TRBV2 to TRBJ1-1, with D uncertain. The CDR3 is 11 residues long. Looked up from germline, CDR1 is SNHLY and CDR2 is FYNNEI. With 7 bases removed from V and 2 bases from J, the gap between germline ends came to 5 bases. The CDR3 protein is CASTANTEAFF. CDR3 DNA sequence: TGTGCCAGCACCGCTAACACTGAAGCTTTCTTT.

The chain carries TRBV27 and TRBJ1-5, with D maybe TRBD1 (5 bases). V lost 3 bases to trimming and J lost 1 base, with 7 bases between them. From germline, CDR1 is MNHEY and CDR2 SMNVEV (reference sequence). The CDR3 consists of 14 residues. CDR3 in DNA: TGTGCCAGCAGTTTCCAGGGAAGCAATCAGCCCCAGCATTTT. It specifies CASSFQGSNQPQHF.

This chain links TRBV7-2 with TRBJ2-2; the D is unclear. Per the germline V gene, CDR1 is SGHTA and CDR2 is FQGNSA. The CDR3 extends over 13 amino acids. V lost 5 bases, J lost 13 bases, and 17 bases lay in between. The CDR3 nucleotides read TGTGCCAGCAGCCCCCGAGAATATCGAGGGCTGTTTTTT. It translates to CASSPREYRGLFF.

V and J are TRBV19 and TRBJ2-2, with a possible D match to TRBD1 (6 bases). The length of the CDR3 is 14 residues. Germline V gives CDR1 LNHDA, CDR2 SQIVND (reference sequence). V lost 6 bases and J lost 4, with 12 bases in between. The CDR3: CASSRTGITGELFF. Written as DNA, the CDR3 is TGTGCCAGTAGCCGTACAGGGATCACCGGGGAGCTGTTTTTT. The full variable domain, rest sourced from reference TRBV19 and TRBJ2-2, is DGGITQSPKYLFRKEGQNVTLSCEQNLNHDAMYWYRQDPGQGLRLIYYSQIVNDFQKGDIAEGYSVSREKKESFPLTVTSAQKNPTAFYLCASSRTGITGELFFGEGSRLTVL.

The chain uses TRBV7-8 and TRBJ2-5; 8 bases agree with TRBD2. The CDR3 length is 15 residues. Germline loops: CDR1 SGHVS, CDR2 FQNEAQ. With V trimmed by 2 bases and J by 2 bases, 4 bases remained unmatched. Written as DNA, the CDR3 is TGTGCCAGCAGCTTATTGGTAGCGGGGCAAGAGACCCAGTACTTC. This encodes CASSLLVAGQETQYF.

This rearrangement joins TRBV5-4 to TRBJ1-4, with D hard to call. Trimming removed 4 bases from V and 8 bases from J, with 18 bases in between. CDR1 SGHNT and CDR2 YYREEE come from the germline V gene (reference sequence). This CDR3 comprises 15 residues. The CDR3 bases are TGTGCCAGCAGCCCCGCCGGGATCTCAAGCGAAAAACTGTTTTTT. Translating gives CASSPAGISSEKLFF.

V usage is TRBV10-3 and J usage is TRBJ2-1; 11 bases align to TRBD2. There are 15 residues in the CDR3. V dropped 3 bases and J dropped 12; count of bases not matched to a gene: 10. Germline assignment: CDR1 ENHRY and CDR2 SYGVKD. The CDR3 is CAISEATSGNGGQFF. CDR3 nucleotide sequence: TGTGCCATCAGTGAAGCGACTAGCGGGAATGGGGGGCAGTTCTTC.

The chain joins TRBV10-3 to TRBJ2-7, with TRBD2 matching 13 bases. The CDR3 runs 17 residues. Germline CDR1 ENHRY, CDR2 SYGVKD. V shed 6 bases, J shed 3 bases, and the junction held 11 bases outside the gene matches. The CDR3 is CAIRKKLGTSGNYEQYF. CDR3 coding DNA: TGTGCCATCAGAAAGAAACTCGGGACTAGCGGGAACTACGAGCAGTACTTC.

The V call is TRBV9, the J call TRBJ1-3; D not certain. V dropped 0 bases and J dropped 4 bases, with 11 bases sitting between them. Germline V gene lookup returns CDR1 SGDLS and CDR2 YYNGEE. The CDR3 is 15 amino acids. In DNA, the CDR3 is TGTGCCAGCAGCGTAGCTCGGGGTTACGGAAACACCATATATTTT. Encoded protein: CASSVARGYGNTIYF.